A selection of T cell receptor beta chains follows, all from one sample in a study of long-term antiretroviral therapy in people with HIV. Measured with immunoSEQ multiplex PCR; TCRdb has only the in-frame clones, and not every one. The sample carries around 26,000 clones, 76% recorded once. The material was unsorted PBMCs, obtained 1.1 years before starting antiretroviral therapy. The origin of the receptors is a woman aged 35 to 49 with HIV. The CDR3 runs from the conserved cysteine through the conserved F or W. D genes are given only for firm matches. Clone size is not always given. Where it is, it says once, few, many or a class for expanded clones.

D gene: NA
V gene: TRBV25-1
J gene: TRBJ2-5
clone size: NA
CDR3 protein: CASSDHVRYETQYF
CDR3 DNA: TGTGCCAGCAGTGACCATGTCCGTTACGAGACCCAGTACTTC

D gene: TRBD2
V gene: TRBV10-1
J gene: TRBJ2-2
clone size: once
CDR3 protein: CASSEGTSGGELFF
CDR3 DNA: TGCGCCAGCAGTGAGGGGACTAGCGGCGGGGAGCTGTTTTTT

D gene: NA
V gene: TRBV9
J gene: TRBJ2-7
clone size: NA
CDR3 protein: CASSLAPGVSYEQYF
CDR3 DNA: TGTGCCAGCAGCTTGGCTCCGGGGGTCTCCTACGAGCAGTACTTC

D gene: NA
V gene: TRBV29-1
J gene: TRBJ2-5
clone size: NA
CDR3 protein: CSVDLRQGETQYF
CDR3 DNA: TGCAGCGTTGATCTACGGCAGGGGGAGACCCAGTACTTC

D gene: TRBD1
V gene: TRBV5-1
J gene: TRBJ2-2
clone size: NA
CDR3 protein: CASSWGQRTNTGELFF
CDR3 DNA: TGCGCCAGCAGCTGGGGACAGCGAACGAACACCGGGGAGCTGTTTTTT

D gene: TRBD2
V gene: TRBV11-3
J gene: TRBJ2-1
clone size: once
CDR3 protein: CASSLGGAGVYNEQFF
CDR3 DNA: TGTGCCAGCAGCTTAGGGGGTGCGGGGGTCTACAATGAGCAGTTCTTC

D gene: TRBD2
V gene: TRBV6-5
J gene: TRBJ2-5
clone size: once
CDR3 protein: CASSFGGIKETQYF
CDR3 DNA: TGTGCCAGCTCCTTCGGGGGGATTAAAGAGACCCAGTACTTC

D gene: NA
V gene: TRBV6-1
J gene: TRBJ1-1
clone size: NA
CDR3 protein: CASSEGRTEAFF
CDR3 DNA: TGTGCCAGCAGTGAAGGAAGGACTGAAGCTTTCTTT

D gene: NA
V gene: TRBV6-6
J gene: TRBJ1-2
clone size: NA
CDR3 protein: CASSYAGGVDYGYTF
CDR3 DNA: TGTGCCAGCAGTTATGCTGGAGGGGTTGACTATGGCTACACCTTC

D gene: NA
V gene: TRBV5-1
J gene: TRBJ2-4
clone size: NA
CDR3 protein: CASSFDGRSKNIQYF
CDR3 DNA: TGCGCCAGCAGCTTTGACGGCAGGAGCAAAAACATTCAGTACTTC

D gene: NA
V gene: TRBV5-1
J gene: TRBJ1-3
clone size: NA
CDR3 protein: CASRDMGGSGNTIYF
CDR3 DNA: TGCGCCAGCAGGGATATGGGGGGCTCTGGAAACACCATATATTTT

D gene: NA
V gene: TRBV28
J gene: TRBJ2-7
clone size: NA
CDR3 protein: CASSSGAYEQYF
CDR3 DNA: TGTGCCAGCAGTTCGGGGGCCTACGAGCAGTACTTC

D gene: NA
V gene: TRBV29-1
J gene: TRBJ1-2
clone size: once
CDR3 protein: CSVDKGMNYGYTF
CDR3 DNA: TGCAGCGTTGATAAGGGGATGAACTATGGCTACACCTTC

D gene: TRBD1
V gene: TRBV6-5
J gene: TRBJ1-6
clone size: NA
CDR3 protein: CASSYGAGGNNSPLHF
CDR3 DNA: TGTGCCAGCAGTTATGGGGCAGGGGGCAATAATTCACCCCTCCACTTT

D gene: TRBD1
V gene: TRBV30
J gene: TRBJ2-2
clone size: NA
CDR3 protein: CAWTRQGNTGELFF
CDR3 DNA: TGTGCCTGGACCCGACAGGGGAACACCGGGGAGCTGTTTTTT

D gene: TRBD2
V gene: TRBV11-3
J gene: TRBJ2-3
clone size: NA
CDR3 protein: CASSLESGELQYF
CDR3 DNA: TGTGCCAGCAGCCTGGAGAGCGGGGAACTGCAGTATTTT

D gene: NA
V gene: TRBV9
J gene: TRBJ2-1
clone size: NA
CDR3 protein: CASSVAGYNEQFF
CDR3 DNA: TGTGCCAGCAGCGTAGCCGGCTACAATGAGCAGTTCTTC

D gene: TRBD2
V gene: TRBV19
J gene: TRBJ2-7
clone size: few
CDR3 protein: CASSIRRGGNYEQYF
CDR3 DNA: TGTGCCAGTAGTATACGGCGGGGGGGCAATTACGAGCAGTACTTC

D gene: TRBD1
V gene: TRBV4-2
J gene: TRBJ1-2
clone size: NA
CDR3 protein: CASSRRQGTDYGYTF
CDR3 DNA: TGTGCCAGCAGCCGAAGACAGGGGACGGACTATGGCTACACCTTC

D gene: TRBD2
V gene: TRBV4-1
J gene: TRBJ2-7
clone size: NA
CDR3 protein: CASSGGTSGYEQYF
CDR3 DNA: TGCGCCAGCAGCGGCGGGACTAGCGGCTACGAGCAGTACTTC

D gene: TRBD1
V gene: TRBV10-3
J gene: TRBJ2-2
clone size: NA
CDR3 protein: CAITTGGTGELFF
CDR3 DNA: TGTGCCATCACCACAGGGGGAACCGGGGAGCTGTTTTTT

D gene: NA
V gene: TRBV30
J gene: TRBJ1-1
clone size: NA
CDR3 protein: CAWSIQPNTEAFF
CDR3 DNA: TGTGCCTGGAGTATACAACCGAACACTGAAGCTTTCTTT

D gene: NA
V gene: TRBV4-2
J gene: TRBJ2-5
clone size: NA
CDR3 protein: CASSQESFLGTQYF
CDR3 DNA: TGTGCCAGCAGCCAAGAATCCTTCTTGGGGACCCAGTACTTC

D gene: TRBD1
V gene: TRBV29-1
J gene: TRBJ1-2
clone size: once
CDR3 protein: CSDSGTGIGYTF
CDR3 DNA: TGCAGCGATTCCGGGACAGGGATCGGCTACACCTTC

D gene: TRBD1
V gene: TRBV6-6
J gene: TRBJ1-2
clone size: NA
CDR3 protein: CASSYPGRGGEGYTF
CDR3 DNA: TGTGCCAGCAGTTACCCGGGTAGAGGGGGCGAGGGCTACACCTTC

D gene: TRBD1
V gene: TRBV2
J gene: TRBJ1-2
clone size: few
CDR3 protein: CASNGQGAYGYTF
CDR3 DNA: TGTGCCAGCAATGGACAGGGGGCGTATGGCTACACCTTC

D gene: NA
V gene: TRBV2
J gene: TRBJ1-3
clone size: NA
CDR3 protein: CASSEEGDTIYF
CDR3 DNA: TGTGCCAGCAGTGAAGAGGGGGACACCATATATTTT

D gene: TRBD1
V gene: TRBV7-2
J gene: TRBJ1-6
clone size: few
CDR3 protein: CASSLDRGLHF
CDR3 DNA: TGTGCCAGCAGCTTGGACAGGGGCCTCCACTTT

D gene: TRBD1
V gene: TRBV19
J gene: TRBJ2-1
clone size: once
CDR3 protein: CASSTQGGQGYNEQFF
CDR3 DNA: TGTGCCAGTAGTACCCAAGGCGGACAGGGGTACAATGAGCAGTTCTTC

D gene: NA
V gene: TRBV12-5
J gene: TRBJ1-4
clone size: NA
CDR3 protein: CASGLPPYRTENEKLFF
CDR3 DNA: TGTGCTAGTGGTCTACCTCCTTACAGGACGGAGAATGAAAAACTGTTTTTT

D gene: NA
V gene: TRBV6-1
J gene: TRBJ2-3
clone size: NA
CDR3 protein: CASSEMVAPGASTDTQYF
CDR3 DNA: TGTGCCAGCAGTGAAATGGTAGCCCCCGGGGCTAGCACAGATACGCAGTATTTT